The present T cell receptor (beta chain) was sequenced within a study of blood T cell repertoires in COVID-19. Study as a whole: PBMCs, B-cell-depleted T cells, or T cells provided the cDNA or gDNA that made up the material.

The CDR3 contains 15 residues. J gave up 2 bases and V 6 bases, and 7 bases lay outside the gene matches. The germline gives CDR1 MNHEY, CDR2 SVGAGI. The assay was immunoSEQ multiplex PCR, and TCRdb's table has in-frame clones only and misses some. The sample lists under 300,000 clones; approximately 85% were seen once. The count of this clone is one. This TCR derives from a woman between 50 and 59 years old who had been exposed to COVID-19. Specimen: PBMCs or T cells enriched from blood (not recorded which). V and J are TRBV6-5 and TRBJ1-3; 7 positions agree with TRBD1. CDR3 loop: CASSPTGVPGNTIYF. The CDR3 coding sequence is TGTGCCAGCAGCCCCACAGGGGTACCTGGAAACACCATATATTTT.